The 30 T cell receptor beta chains below come from one sample, sequenced in a study of radiotherapy plus CTLA-4 blockade in lung cancer. The repertoire was sequenced with immunoSEQ multiplex PCR; TCRdb's copy has only in-frame clones and lacks some. The table records around 37,000 clones, roughly four fifths of them present only once. Sequenced material: peripheral blood, taken from a patient treated with radiotherapy plus ipilimumab. The receptors originated from a human donor with non-small cell lung cancer that progressed on radiotherapy plus ipilimumab.

V and J are TRBV5-5 and TRBJ2-3; D ambiguous. This CDR3 comprises 14 residues. CDR1 and CDR2 from the germline V gene are SGHKS and YYEKEE (reference sequence). V shed 0 bases and J shed 4 bases, with 9 bases lying between them. The CDR3, as DNA: TGTGCCAGCAGCTTGGAAGGGCGCGCAGATACGCAGTATTTT. It encodes CASSLEGRADTQYF.

V is TRBV4-1 and J is TRBJ2-1, with D uncertain. The V gene lost 4 bases and the J gene lost 1 base, with 11 bases spanning the gap. This CDR3 spans 15 amino acids. CDR1 and CDR2 (germline): MGHRA, YSYEKL. As DNA, the CDR3 is TGCGCCAGCAGCCCCCACCCCAGGTCCTACAATGAGCAGTTCTTC. The encoded protein is CASSPHPRSYNEQFF.

This clone was counted between two and nine times. V and J are TRBV28 and TRBJ2-2, with a weak D call TRBD1 (5 bases). The ends were cut back, 6 bases at V and 1 base at J, with 9 bases in the middle. The CDR3 consists of 14 residues. The germline V gene has CDR1 MDHEN and CDR2 SYDVKM. The CDR3 bases are TGTGCCAGCAGCTTAGGGGAGAACACCGGGGAGCTGTTTTTT. Translation: CASSLGENTGELFF.

This clone showed up just once. The CDR3 region has the DNA TGCGCCAGCAGCCAAGGACACGGACGCACAGATACGCAGTATTTT. It yields the protein CASSQGHGRTDTQYF. The chain joins TRBV4-1 to TRBJ2-3; D is uncertain. The CDR3 length is 15 residues. V was trimmed by 1 base and J by 1 base, leaving 9 bases between them. Germline CDR1 is MGHRA and CDR2 is YSYEKL.

This sequence joins TRBV7-3 and TRBJ2-1; TRBD2 agrees at 11 bases. V trimming: 5 bases; J trimming: 9 bases; junction bases outside the gene matches: 3. CDR1 is SGHTA and CDR2 is FQGTGA in the germline V gene. This CDR3 comprises 13 residues. The CDR3 DNA reads TGTGCCAGCAGCCCCGGGACTAGCGGTGAGCAGTTCTTC. Translated: CASSPGTSGEQFF.

The chain carries TRBV6-1 and TRBJ2-1; TRBD1 is a possible D gene (7 bases). The CDR3 covers 14 residues. V lost 1 base, J lost 9 bases, and 13 bases lay in between. The germline V gene encodes CDR1 MNHNS and CDR2 SASEGT. In nucleotides, the CDR3 is TGTGCCAGCAGTGAAGGGGCAGGGGGGTTTGAGCAGTTCTTC. It is translated as CASSEGAGGFEQFF.

V gene TRBV28 combines with J gene TRBJ1-5; weak D call: TRBD1 (5 bases). The CDR3 totals 14 residues. Trimming stripped 3 bases from V and 5 bases from J, with 11 bases between. CDR1 is MDHEN and CDR2 is SYDVKM in the germline V gene. CDR3 DNA: TGTGCCAGCAGTTTGGGGGTGGGGTATCAGCCCCAGCATTTT. Its translation: CASSLGVGYQPQHF. Full variable domain (missing parts from reference TRBV28 and TRBJ1-5): DVKVTQSSRYLVKRTGEKVFLECVQDMDHENMFWYRQDPGLGLRLIYFSYDVKMKEKGDIPEGYSVSREKKERFSLILESASTNQTSMYLCASSLGVGYQPQHFGDGTRLSIL.

With respect to this clone: Other DNA sequences in the same sample also yield this CDR3. The chain joins TRBV28 to TRBJ1-1; no firm D call. V shed 2 bases and J shed 4 bases, with 2 bases lying between them. CDR1 is MDHEN, CDR2 SYDVKM, per germline. This CDR3 has 11 amino acids. This CDR3 reads CASSLSTEAFF. Here the CDR3 DNA reads TGTGCCAGCAGTTTAAGCACTGAAGCTTTCTTT.

This chain connects TRBV7-8 to TRBJ2-2, with D perhaps TRBD2 (7 bases). In germline, CDR1 is SGHVS, CDR2 FQNEAQ. This CDR3 is 13 amino acids long. Deletions cut 7 bases from V and 6 bases from J, with 12 bases between. CDR3 DNA: TGTGCCAGCACCGAGGGGGGGTCCGGGGAGCTGTTTTTT. Amino acid sequence: CASTEGGSGELFF. Variable domain in full (rest from reference TRBV7-8 and TRBJ2-2): GAGVSQSPRYKVAKRGQDVALRCDPISGHVSLFWYQQALGQGPEFLTYFQNEAQLDKSGLPSDRFFAERPEGSVSTLKIQRTQQEDSAVYLCASTEGGSGELFFGEGSRLTVL.

The V call is TRBV5-1, the J call TRBJ1-1, with 9 bases lining up with TRBD1. The CDR3 loop spans 17 amino acids. V trimming: 2 bases; J trimming: 1 base; junction bases outside the gene matches: 9. Germline CDR1 reads SGHRS; CDR2 reads YFSETQ. The CDR3 nucleotides read TGCGCCAGCAGCTTTGGGACAGGGAGATCGGGGAACACTGAAGCTTTCTTT. Translation: CASSFGTGRSGNTEAFF.

In its sample, this clone was seen a few times. The chain has TRBV11-2 and TRBJ2-1; D call uncertain. The germline V and J ends were trimmed by 3 bases and 6 bases, with 9 bases remaining between them. This CDR3 region has 13 residues. CDR1 and CDR2 from the germline V gene are SGHAT and FQNNGV. CDR3 residues: CASSFGGSNEQFF. CDR3 in DNA: TGTGCCAGCAGCTTCGGTGGAAGCAATGAGCAGTTCTTC.

This rearrangement joins TRBV2 to TRBJ2-3; possible D gene TRBD2, 5 bases. Germline CDR1 SNHLY, CDR2 FYNNEI. The CDR3 consists of 14 residues. Trimming pared 5 bases from V and 5 bases from J, leaving 14 bases between. CDR3 coding DNA: TGTGCCAGCAGTTCAGCGGCTGGTTTAGATACGCAGTATTTT. It encodes CASSSAAGLDTQYF.

The chain links TRBV7-6 to TRBJ2-7; D is perhaps TRBD2 (6 bases). With 5 bases removed from V and 5 bases from J, the gap between germline ends came to 13 bases. There are 13 residues in the CDR3. CDR1 and CDR2 (germline): SGHVS, FNYEAQ. This chain's CDR3 is CASSLRTGDEQYF. CDR3 in DNA: TGTGCCAGCAGCCTAAGAACGGGGGACGAGCAGTACTTC.

The rearrangement uses TRBV28 and TRBJ1-1; D unresolved. Trimming stripped 3 bases from V and 0 bases from J, with 8 bases between. This CDR3 comprises 14 residues. Germline V gene sequence: CDR1 MDHEN, CDR2 SYDVKM. This CDR3 reads CASSFTEMNTEAFF. CDR3 nucleotides: TGTGCCAGCAGTTTCACGGAGATGAACACTGAAGCTTTCTTT.

The V call is TRBV5-6, the J call TRBJ2-5; a possible D gene is TRBD1 (6 bases). The germline V gene encodes CDR1 SGHDT and CDR2 YYEEEE. Trimming stripped 4 bases from V and 2 bases from J, with 9 bases between. The CDR3 is 13 amino acids. This CDR3 reads CASSRDTQETQYF. DNA of the CDR3: TGTGCCAGCAGCCGGGACACGCAAGAGACCCAGTACTTC.

V and J are TRBV5-1 and TRBJ2-1; 7 positions agree with TRBD2. Germline trimming cut 4 bases from V and 8 bases from J; bases unmatched to any gene: 6. Looked up from germline, CDR1 is SGHRS and CDR2 is YFSETQ. CDR3 length equals 13 residues. The CDR3 spells CASSVVGGDEQFF. The CDR3 DNA reads TGCGCCAGCAGCGTGGTGGGAGGGGATGAGCAGTTCTTC.

This chain connects TRBV9 to TRBJ2-3, with a possible D match to TRBD2 (6 bases). Germline V gene data show CDR1 as SGDLS and CDR2 as YYNGEE. Trimming took 0 bases from V and 6 from J, leaving 11 bases between them. CDR3 length equals 14 residues. CDR3 DNA: TGTGCCAGCAGCGTAGATCTAGGAGGGGATACGCAGTATTTT. Its protein is CASSVDLGGDTQYF.

The chain couples TRBV5-1 to TRBJ2-2; 8 nucleotides agree with TRBD2. J was trimmed by 1 base and V by 4 bases; bases with no gene match: 3. The CDR3 has 15 residues. CDR1 is SGHRS, CDR2 YFSETQ, per germline. CDR3 in amino acids: CASSGSGMNTGELFF. CDR3 coding DNA: TGCGCCAGCAGCGGTAGCGGGATGAACACCGGGGAGCTGTTTTTT.

The chain uses TRBV18 and TRBJ1-1; D is undetermined. Germline V gene sequence: CDR1 KGHSH, CDR2 LQKENI. V shed 4 bases and J shed 1 base, with 10 bases lying between them. The CDR3 consists of 14 residues. The CDR3 nucleotides read TGTGCCAGCTCACAGTACGACAAGAACACTGAAGCTTTCTTT. Its translation: CASSQYDKNTEAFF.

The chain combines TRBV19 with TRBJ1-5; D unclear. The CDR3 is 12 residues long. From germline, CDR1 is LNHDA and CDR2 SQIVND (reference sequence). The V end was cut by 9 bases, the J end by 1 base, with 7 bases between. CDR3 DNA sequence: TGTGCCAGCGGGGTAAGCAATCAGCCCCAGCATTTT. This encodes CASGVSNQPQHF. The complete variable domain, with remaining parts taken from reference TRBV19 and TRBJ1-5, reads DGGITQSPKYLFRKEGQNVTLSCEQNLNHDAMYWYRQDPGQGLRLIYYSQIVNDFQKGDIAEGYSVSREKKESFPLTVTSAQKNPTAFYLCASGVSNQPQHFGDGTRLSIL.

This clone has only a few counts. Germline is not matched at one junction end, which may reflect a read error. The chain employs TRBV9 and TRBJ1-1, with 8 bases matching TRBD1. The CDR3 extends over 12 amino acids. Germline lookup yields CDR1 SGDLS and CDR2 YYNGEE. This CDR3 reads CASSPRGRGRTF. The CDR3 DNA follows: TGTGCCAGCAGCCCCCGAGGCAGGGGGCGAACATTT. The full variable domain, rest sourced from reference TRBV9 and TRBJ1-1, is DSGVTQTPKHLITATGQRVTLRCSPRSGDLSVYWYQQSLDQGLQFLIQYYNGEERAKGNILERFSAQQFPDLHSELNLSSLELGDSALYFCASSPRGRGRTFGQGTRLTVV.

Concerning this clone itself: This CDR3 is also generated by other DNA sequences in the sample. The V gene is TRBV10-3, the J gene TRBJ1-3; the match to TRBD1 covers 7 bases. V dropped 6 bases and J dropped 0; count of bases not matched to a gene: 2. This CDR3 contains 14 residues. Germline V gives CDR1 ENHRY, CDR2 SYGVKD. The CDR3 DNA reads as TGTGCCATCAGGGGGACAGTCTCTGGAAACACCATATATTTT. It yields the protein CAIRGTVSGNTIYF.

The V and J genes are TRBV6-1 and TRBJ1-5; D might be TRBD1 (5 bases). Germline V gives CDR1 MNHNS, CDR2 SASEGT. This CDR3 has 14 amino acids. V lost 4 bases, J lost 4 bases, and 11 bases lay in between. The CDR3, as DNA: TGTGCCAGCAGTGTTGAAAGGGGAAATCAGCCCCAGCATTTT. Protein sequence: CASSVERGNQPQHF.

This clone was seen a few times. This chain links TRBV7-8 with TRBJ1-1; D not resolved. Deletions cut 0 bases from V and 0 bases from J, with 8 bases between. The CDR3 length is 15 residues. Germline lookup yields CDR1 SGHVS and CDR2 FQNEAQ. CDR3 DNA: TGTGCCAGCAGCTTAGCAGGACCACTGAACACTGAAGCTTTCTTT. Translating it yields CASSLAGPLNTEAFF.

This clone was found a few times. The chain joins TRBV29-1 to TRBJ2-7, with 12 positions matching TRBD1. The CDR3 is 13 amino acids. The V gene's germline CDR1 is SQVTM and CDR2 ANQGSEA. Germline trimming cut 5 bases from V and 4 bases from J; bases unmatched to any gene: 3. CDR3 DNA: TGCAGCGTTAAGGGACAGGGGGCTTACGAGCAGTACTTC. Translating gives CSVKGQGAYEQYF.

This clone was seen a handful of times. The chain recombines TRBV28 with TRBJ2-5; no definite D call. This CDR3 has 14 amino acids. The germline gives CDR1 MDHEN, CDR2 SYDVKM. With 3 bases removed from V and 5 bases from J, the gap between germline ends came to 13 bases. The CDR3, as DNA: TGTGCCAGCAGTTTTGGTCGACTCCAGGAGACCCAGTACTTC. It is translated as CASSFGRLQETQYF.

V usage is TRBV6-1 and J usage is TRBJ1-2; unclear D gene. The CDR3 sequence is 14 residues long. The germline V gene encodes CDR1 MNHNS and CDR2 SASEGT. V was trimmed by 5 bases and J by 2 bases, leaving 12 bases between them. Written as DNA, the CDR3 is TGTGCCAGCAGTCCACGGACGTCGAACTATGGCTACACCTTC. This codes for CASSPRTSNYGYTF.

The rearrangement uses TRBV5-6 and TRBJ2-7; 9 bases fit TRBD2. Germline CDR1 reads SGHDT; CDR2 reads YYEEEE. This CDR3 is built from 14 residues. J was trimmed by 3 bases and V by 4 bases; bases with no gene match: 5. The CDR3 coding sequence is TGTGCCAGCAGCATGGGACTAGCAAGCTACGAGCAGTACTTC. Its translation: CASSMGLASYEQYF. The whole variable domain, filled in from reference TRBV5-6 and TRBJ2-7, reads DAGVTQSPTHLIKTRGQQVTLRCSPKSGHDTVSWYQQALGQGPQFIFQYYEEEERQRGNFPDRFSGHQFPNYSSELNVNALLLGDSALYLCASSMGLASYEQYFGPGTRLTVT.

The chain is built from TRBV19 and TRBJ2-2; 9 bases align to TRBD1. The germline gives CDR1 LNHDA, CDR2 SQIVND (reference sequence). The CDR3 length is 15 residues. V was pared by 6 bases and J by 7 bases, with 9 bases of the junction left unmatched. CDR3 residues: CASSTDRGYGGELFF. As DNA, the CDR3 is TGTGCCAGTAGCACCGACAGGGGGTATGGCGGGGAGCTGTTTTTT.

The chain joins TRBV18 to TRBJ2-5; tentatively, D is TRBD2 (5 bases). V lost 0 bases and J lost 4, with 9 bases in between. This CDR3 comprises 14 residues. Per the germline V gene, CDR1 is KGHSH and CDR2 is LQKENI. The CDR3 protein is CASSPPARGETQYF. The CDR3 region has the DNA TGTGCCAGCTCACCACCGGCCCGGGGAGAGACCCAGTACTTC.